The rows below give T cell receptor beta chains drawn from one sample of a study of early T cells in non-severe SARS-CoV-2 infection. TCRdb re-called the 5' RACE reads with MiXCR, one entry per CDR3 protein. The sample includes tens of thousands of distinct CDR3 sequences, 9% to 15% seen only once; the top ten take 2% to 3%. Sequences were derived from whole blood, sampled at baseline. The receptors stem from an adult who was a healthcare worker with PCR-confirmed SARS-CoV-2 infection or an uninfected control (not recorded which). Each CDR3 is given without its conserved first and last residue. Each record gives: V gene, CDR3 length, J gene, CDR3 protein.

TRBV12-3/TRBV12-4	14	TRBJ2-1	ASSLRPTGEYNEQF
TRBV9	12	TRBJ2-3	ASSVGREWDTQY
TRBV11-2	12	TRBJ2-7	ASSFGWLRYEQY
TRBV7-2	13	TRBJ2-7	ASCVSGRRNHEQY
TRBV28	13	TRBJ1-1	ASSSWTGENTEAF
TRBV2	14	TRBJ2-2	ASRSLAGGNTGELF
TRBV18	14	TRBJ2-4	ASSPAGLQTKNIQY
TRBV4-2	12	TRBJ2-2	ASSTLQGPGELF
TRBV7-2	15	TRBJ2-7	ASSLAFRIRSVYEQY
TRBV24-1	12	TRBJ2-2	ATSDLWDSGELF
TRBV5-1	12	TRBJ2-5	ASSKTSGIETQY
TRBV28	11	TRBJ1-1	ASKGRLNTEAF
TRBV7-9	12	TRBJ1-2	ASSLRREEDGYT
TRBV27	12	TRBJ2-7	ASSLLGGSYEQY
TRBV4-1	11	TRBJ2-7	ASSQVRGYEQY
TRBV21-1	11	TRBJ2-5	ASSKEGFETQY
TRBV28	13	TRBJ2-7	ASSLDVAATGEQY
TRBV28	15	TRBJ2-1	ASSSPRGASGRYEQF
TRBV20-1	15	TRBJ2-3	SARHLTSGWGPDTQY
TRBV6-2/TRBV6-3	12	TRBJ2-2	ASRSTQNTGELF
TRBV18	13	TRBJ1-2	ASSPDRGRDYGYT
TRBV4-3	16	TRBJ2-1	ASSQDGSGKGAYNEQF
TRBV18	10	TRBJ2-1	ASSPGQAAQF
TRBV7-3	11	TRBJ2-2	ASSFATTGELF
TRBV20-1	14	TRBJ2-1	SARAPSGRSYNEQF